The clone carrying this T cell receptor (beta chain) was seen only a few times. The target antigen is unknown. From the reads, TCRdb called clonotypes with MiXCR, one entry per CDR3 protein. The top ten clones hold about an eighth of a sample with 340,000 or so distinct CDR3 sequences, roughly 25% of them seen once. The data were taken from a study of T cell repertoires in cytomegalovirus infection. Sequencing used cultured PBMCs, obtained from culture after CMV antigen stimulation. This clonotype was obtained from a human donor in good health (CMV status not recorded). Some clones in this sample may be carry-over from other donors' samples.

The CDR3 here is CASSLVAAGPTQYF. The CDR3, as DNA: TGTGCCAGCAGTTTGGTAGCGGCCGGGCCTACGCAGTATTTT. V is TRBV12-3 or TRBV12-4 and J is TRBJ2-3; D may be TRBD2 (6 bases). The germline V and J ends were trimmed by 3 bases and 8 bases, with 15 bases remaining between them. This CDR3 region has 14 residues.